The clone carrying this TCR beta chain was counted a few times. Its target is unknown. Generation of TCR beta libraries employed quantitative 5'-RACE incorporating molecular barcodes. TCRdb passed the 5' RACE reads through MiXCR, listing each CDR3 protein once. The sample has about 140,000 distinct CDR3 sequences, roughly 7.7% seen once; the top ten hold 7.3%. This sample was included in a study of CD8 T cells in ankylosing spondylitis. Study-wide points: Eight or nine highly homologous variants formed a TCR beta motif that appeared characteristic of ankylosing spondylitis blood. Prior work had noted some motif variants in reactive arthritis blood and synovial fluid.

V lost 4 bases to trimming and J lost 8 bases; unmatched junction nucleotides: 11. CDR1 is SGDLS, CDR2 YYNGEE, per germline. The CDR3 runs to 15 residues. The chain couples TRBV9 to TRBJ1-4; 7 nucleotides match TRBD1. The TCR comes from a male donor with ankylosing spondylitis. Source material: synovial fluid, either unsorted or a sorted T cell fraction (not recorded which). CDR3 region: CASSLTTSGGEKLFF. CDR3 coding DNA: TGTGCCAGCAGCCTAACTACCTCAGGGGGGGAAAAACTGTTTTTT.